Below are 18 T cell receptor beta chains sequenced from a single sample in a study of siplizumab effects on memory and regulatory T cells. This table comes from immunoSEQ multiplex PCR, and its TCRdb copy is limited to in-frame clones, with some not included. Of 120,000 or so clones listed, roughly 90% are singletons. The source material was CD4+ T cells sorted from blood. These receptors were collected from a human donor in good health.

This sequence joins TRBV15 and TRBJ2-2; 7 positions agree with TRBD1. The length of the CDR3 is 17 residues. The V gene's germline CDR1 is LNHNV and CDR2 YYDKDF (reference sequence). The junction had 8 bases not matched to a gene; V was cut back by 3 bases and J by 1 base. CDR3 sequence reads: CATSRSDRILNTGELFF. CDR3 DNA: TGTGCCACCAGCAGGTCGGACAGGATTCTGAACACCGGGGAGCTGTTTTTT.

The rearrangement links TRBV11-2 to TRBJ1-2; no clear D. Germline CDR1 and CDR2: SGHAT and FQNNGV. CDR3 length: 12 amino acids. V was clipped by 5 bases and J by 2 bases, with 6 bases between them. The CDR3 loop is CASSEDNYGYTF. The CDR3 nucleotides are TGTGCCAGCAGCGAAGACAACTATGGCTACACCTTC.

J is TRBJ1-2 and V is TRBV27; TRBD1 is a possible D gene (5 bases). CDR3 length equals 15 residues. The V end was cut by 3 bases, the J end by 3 bases, with 14 bases between. CDR1 and CDR2 from the germline V gene are MNHEY and SMNVEV (reference sequence). CDR3 coding DNA: TGTGCCAGCAGTTTGGTGGGGTGGGGGGACTATGGCTACACCTTC. Protein sequence: CASSLVGWGDYGYTF.

The V gene is TRBV4-2, the J gene TRBJ1-3, with 7 bases aligning to TRBD1. The J segment lost 0 bases and the V segment lost 1 base, leaving 9 bases of the junction unmatched. This CDR3 spans 18 amino acids. Germline V lookup: CDR1 LGHNA, CDR2 YNFKEQ. The DNA of the CDR3 is TGTGCCAGCAGCCAAGGGGGGTCGGGACAGTACTCTGGAAACACCATATATTTT. Its protein product is CASSQGGSGQYSGNTIYF.

The V gene is TRBV27, the J gene TRBJ1-1; D gene uncertain. Germline V gene data show CDR1 as MNHEY and CDR2 as SMNVEV (reference sequence). The V end lost 6 bases, the J end lost 0 bases, and 14 bases lay between the germline ends. CDR3 length: 15 amino acids. The CDR3 loop reads CASRNPRRMNTEAFF. The CDR3, as DNA: TGTGCCAGCAGGAACCCCAGGAGGATGAACACTGAAGCTTTCTTT.

CDR3 loop: CASSSREGSGANVLTF. CDR3 bases: TGTGCCAGCAGCTCAAGGGAGGGGTCTGGGGCCAACGTCCTGACTTTC. J is TRBJ2-6 and V is TRBV11-3; 7 bases map to TRBD2. The germline V gene encodes CDR1 SGHNT and CDR2 YENEEA. The CDR3 consists of 16 residues. V dropped 4 bases and J dropped 1; count of bases not matched to a gene: 4.

This clone was observed a single time. The chain is built from TRBV6-1 and TRBJ2-5, with 12 bases that match TRBD2. Trimming cost V 11 bases and J 5 bases; bases outside gene matches: 9. This CDR3 is 14 amino acids long. Per the germline V gene, CDR1 is MNHNS and CDR2 is SASEGT. The CDR3 coding sequence is TGTGCCGGGTCTAGCGGGGGGGCCGCGGAGACCCAGTACTTC. It specifies CAGSSGGAAETQYF.

The rearrangement joins TRBV19 to TRBJ1-2, with D tentatively TRBD1 (6 bases). CDR1 LNHDA and CDR2 SQIVND come from the germline V gene (reference sequence). V was clipped by 7 bases and J by 11 bases, with 14 bases between them. The CDR3 runs to 11 residues. CDR3 region: CASTPGGQYTF. The CDR3 DNA is TGTGCCAGTACCCCGGGGGGGCAGTACACCTTC.

The chain couples TRBV6-5 to TRBJ1-1; TRBD1 matches at 7 bases. CDR1 and CDR2 from the germline V gene are MNHEY and SVGAGI. The CDR3 totals 14 residues. Germline trimming cut 5 bases from V and 6 bases from J; bases unmatched to any gene: 9. This chain's CDR3 is CASSREPGQPEAFF. The CDR3, as DNA: TGTGCCAGCAGTAGAGAACCGGGACAGCCTGAAGCTTTCTTT.

The chain couples TRBV27 to TRBJ2-7; TRBD2 might be the D (5 bases). In germline, CDR1 is MNHEY, CDR2 SMNVEV (reference sequence). There are 15 residues in the CDR3. Trimming took 5 bases from V and 4 from J, leaving 18 bases between them. The CDR3, as DNA: TGTGCCAGCAGTAGAGGAGTCCCGGAGGAATACGAGCAGTACTTC. Amino acid sequence: CASSRGVPEEYEQYF.

The chain joins TRBV28 to TRBJ2-7; D possibly corresponds to TRBD2 (5 bases). V dropped 10 bases and J dropped 5 bases, with 24 bases sitting between them. The CDR3 runs 15 residues. CDR1 and CDR2 from the germline V gene are MDHEN and SYDVKM. For the CDR3, the DNA is TGTGCCACCCTAGTTTATGTTCGGGGAAGCAACGAGCAGTACTTC. It translates to CATLVYVRGSNEQYF.

The V gene is TRBV7-2, the J gene TRBJ2-5; D may be TRBD2 (5 bases). Trimming took 5 bases from V and 1 from J, leaving 11 bases between them. Germline CDR1 and CDR2: SGHTA and FQGNSA. CDR3 length: 14 residues. CDR3: CASSQSDSQETQYF. For the CDR3, the DNA is TGTGCCAGCAGCCAATCGGACTCCCAAGAGACCCAGTACTTC.

The chain joins TRBV4-2 to TRBJ1-1; tentative D call: TRBD1 (5 bases). The CDR3 has 16 amino acids. Trimming removed 5 bases from V and 0 bases from J, with 16 bases in between. Germline lookup yields CDR1 LGHNA and CDR2 YNFKEQ. The CDR3 coding sequence is TGTGCCAGCAGCACCCGGGGGACCGGCCTGAACACTGAAGCTTTCTTT. The encoded protein is CASSTRGTGLNTEAFF.

The V and J genes are TRBV9 and TRBJ2-5; possible D gene TRBD1, 6 bases. With 4 bases removed from V and 1 base from J, the gap between germline ends came to 8 bases. This CDR3 has 13 residues. Germline CDR1 is SGDLS and CDR2 is YYNGEE. The CDR3 region is CASSQGSQETQYF. The DNA of the CDR3 is TGTGCCAGCAGCCAGGGGTCCCAAGAGACCCAGTACTTC.

The V gene is TRBV7-9, the J gene TRBJ2-1; 8 bases fit TRBD1. J was trimmed by 6 bases and V by 3 bases; bases with no gene match: 4. Germline values: CDR1 SEHNR, CDR2 FQNEAQ (reference sequence). The CDR3 is made up of 14 amino acids. CDR3 nucleotides: TGTGCCAGCAGCTTGACAGGGGCTGGCAATGAGCAGTTCTTC. Protein: CASSLTGAGNEQFF.

The chain couples TRBV29-1 to TRBJ2-3, with TRBD1 identical over 8 bases. Germline CDR1 and CDR2: SQVTM and ANQGSEA. Trimming at V came to 1 base and at J to 3 bases, leaving 3 bases not matched to a gene. This CDR3 comprises 14 residues. The CDR3 DNA sequence: TGCAGCGTTGAAGGGACAGGGTTTACAGATACGCAGTATTTT. Amino acids: CSVEGTGFTDTQYF.

The chain employs TRBV7-5 and TRBJ2-5; the DNA was not compared with TRBD2, the D call given in the table. TRBV7-5 is a pseudogene segment. The CDR3 sequence is 15 residues long. The CDR3 DNA follows: TGTGCCAGAAGCTTAAAGGAGGGGATCAGCGAGACCCAGTACTTC. Protein: CARSLKEGISETQYF.

The J gene is TRBJ1-5, the V gene TRBV7-9; tentative D call: TRBD1 (5 bases). CDR1 SEHNR and CDR2 FQNEAQ come from the germline V gene (reference sequence). V shed 3 bases and J shed 3 bases, with 18 bases lying between them. The CDR3 is 17 amino acids. As DNA, the CDR3 is TGTGCCAGCAGCTTGAGTTGGAGTAGGGGCATCAATCAGCCCCAGCATTTT. This translates into CASSLSWSRGINQPQHF.